This T cell receptor (beta chain) was obtained from a study of OX40 agonist ivuxolimab in advanced cancers. Study context: Dose-escalation patients were diagnosed with hepatocellular carcinoma, melanoma, renal cell cancer or head and neck cancer. A mean age of roughly 60 years, range about 23 to 90, was recorded, and roughly 80% were male.

Findings and caveats of the study: More expanded clones were seen, on average, in CD8+ T cells than in CD4+. At 0.1 to 3.0 mg/kg and by week 6, clonal expansion occurred in CD4+ and CD8+ blood T cells.

V shed 6 bases and J 9 bases; nucleotides not matched to a gene: 8. The CDR3 sequence is 15 residues long. Germline V lookup: CDR1 PRHDT, CDR2 FYEKMQ (reference sequence). TCRdb's table, derived via immunoSEQ multiplex PCR, lists solely in-frame clones and lacks some. The table has over 25,000 clones, 82% seen once. This clone came up a few times. Its antigen is not known. This TCR derives from an adult with an advanced solid tumor such as melanoma, head and neck, liver or kidney cancer. Sequenced here: CD4+ or CD8+ T cells sorted from blood, sampled in a trial of the OX40 agonist ivuxolimab. This chain connects TRBV13 to TRBJ2-1; TRBD2 agrees at 13 bases. The CDR3 loop reads CASSFGTSGALEQFF. DNA for the CDR3: TGTGCCAGCAGTTTTGGGACTAGCGGGGCCCTTGAGCAGTTCTTC.